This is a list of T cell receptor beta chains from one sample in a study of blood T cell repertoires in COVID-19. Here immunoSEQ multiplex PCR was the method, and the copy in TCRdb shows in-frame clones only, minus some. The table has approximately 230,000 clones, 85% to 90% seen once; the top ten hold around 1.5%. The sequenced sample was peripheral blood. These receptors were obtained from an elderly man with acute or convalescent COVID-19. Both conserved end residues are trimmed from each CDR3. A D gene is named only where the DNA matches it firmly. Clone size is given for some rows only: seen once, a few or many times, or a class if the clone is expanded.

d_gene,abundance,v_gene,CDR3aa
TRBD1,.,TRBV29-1,SVSGGRYGYT
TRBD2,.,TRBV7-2,ASRQSVAGGQTQY
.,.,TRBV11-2,ASSSAPTVQETQY
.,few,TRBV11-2,ASSPSGRNQPQH
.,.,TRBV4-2,ASSQGNRVNQPQH
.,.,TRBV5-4,ASSWGGGKETQY
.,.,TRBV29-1,SVHPSGRVGREAF
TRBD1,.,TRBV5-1,ASSPQGASYNEQF
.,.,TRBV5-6,ASSLGLAPNTGELF
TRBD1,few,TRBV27,ASRKTGVYQPQH
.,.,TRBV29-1,SVDVDYGYT
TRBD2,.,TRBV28,ASSLSPGLANEQF
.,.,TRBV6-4,ASSASPGQLNEQF
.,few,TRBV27,ASSPFSGANVLT
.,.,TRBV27,ASRLLGVGYEQY
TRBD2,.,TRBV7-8,ASSRAPSGAYNEQF
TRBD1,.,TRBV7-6,ASSQFRTGANEKLF
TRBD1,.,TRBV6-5,ASSPGTVGTGELF
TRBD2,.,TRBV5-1,ASSPGTSGGGEQF
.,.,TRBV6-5,ASSPSGYYNEQF
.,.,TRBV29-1,SVDITGHYGYT
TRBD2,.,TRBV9,ASSVGLAREQF
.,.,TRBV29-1,SVEANRGGNTIY
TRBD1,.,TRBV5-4,ASSLEQNRGYYGYT
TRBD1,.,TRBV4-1,ASSPGQGYGGANVLT
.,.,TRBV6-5,ASSLGRVNEKLF
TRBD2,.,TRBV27,ASSTKREGAHNEQF
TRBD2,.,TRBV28,ASSLGLAGRKKTQY
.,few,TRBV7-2,ASSFGSGTANEKLF